This T cell receptor beta chain originates from a study of T cell responses to AZD1222 COVID-19 vaccine. Some clones are missing from TCRdb's copy, which holds only in-frame ones; the method was immunoSEQ multiplex PCR. This repertoire shows more than 50,000 clones, roughly 90% found once; its top ten account for just under 2%. The CDR3 totals 16 residues. Trimming took off 3 bases at V and 0 bases at J, with 14 bases between the two ends. CDR1 and CDR2 (germline): ENHRY, SYGVKD. The chain combines TRBV10-3 with TRBJ1-2, with TRBD1 as a possible D gene (5 bases). This specimen consisted of peripheral blood, obtained on day 0 of AZD1222 vaccination. This clonotype originated in an adult in good health. The CDR3 DNA reads as TGTGCCATCAGTGATGAGAGGGACTCACCTAACTATGGCTACACCTTC. It translates to CAISDERDSPNYGYTF.